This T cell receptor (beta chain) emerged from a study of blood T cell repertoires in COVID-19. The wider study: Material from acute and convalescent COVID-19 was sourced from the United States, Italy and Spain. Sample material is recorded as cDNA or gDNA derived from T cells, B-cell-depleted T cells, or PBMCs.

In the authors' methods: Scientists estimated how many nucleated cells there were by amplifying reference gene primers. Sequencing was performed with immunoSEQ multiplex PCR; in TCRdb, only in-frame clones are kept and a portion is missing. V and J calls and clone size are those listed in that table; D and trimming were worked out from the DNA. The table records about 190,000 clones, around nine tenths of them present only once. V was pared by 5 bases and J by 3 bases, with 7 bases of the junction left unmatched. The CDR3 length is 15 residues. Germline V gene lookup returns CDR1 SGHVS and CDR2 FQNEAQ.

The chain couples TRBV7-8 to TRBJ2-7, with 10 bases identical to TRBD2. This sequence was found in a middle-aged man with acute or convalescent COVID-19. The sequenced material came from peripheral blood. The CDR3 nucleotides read TGTGCCAGCAGCCCGCGCGGACTAGCGGACTACGAGCAGTACTTC. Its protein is CASSPRGLADYEQYF.